This TCR beta chain was obtained from a study of T cell responses to AZD1222 COVID-19 vaccine. Using immunoSEQ multiplex PCR, the repertoire was profiled, and TCRdb retains in-frame clones only, with some absent. The sample has fewer than 150,000 clones; about 92% are singletons. CDR3 size: 14 residues. Trimming removed 7 bases from V and 1 base from J, with 14 bases in between. The V gene's germline CDR1 is SEHNR and CDR2 FQNEAQ (reference sequence). Concerning this clone: Its matching antigen is unknown.

Study-wide results and limits: Most donors were white British, females outnumbered males, and clonal diversity was possibly underestimated.

The V gene is TRBV7-9, the J gene TRBJ2-7, with a tentative D call TRBD2 (6 bases). Sample: peripheral blood, taken on day 0 of AZD1222 vaccination. This sequence originates from an adult in good health. Here the CDR3 reads CASTTGSESYEQYF. CDR3 sequence (DNA): TGTGCCAGCACGACCGGGAGCGAATCCTACGAGCAGTACTTC.